The 29 T cell receptor beta chains below all came from one sample that was sequenced in a study of blood T cell repertoires in COVID-19. Measured with immunoSEQ multiplex PCR; TCRdb has only the in-frame clones, and not every one. The sample lists about 140,000 clones, 86% seen once, with around 4.2% in the top ten. Sequenced input: PBMCs or T cells enriched from blood (not recorded which). The receptors originated from a man aged 45-60 years who had recovered from COVID-19.

The rearrangement uses TRBV24-1 and TRBJ1-1; 9 nucleotides agree with TRBD1. J gave up 3 bases and V 4 bases, and 5 bases lay outside the gene matches. The CDR3 sequence is 15 residues long. The germline V gene encodes CDR1 KGHDR and CDR2 SFDVKD. CDR3 sequence: CATSDSTGGDTEAFF. CDR3 nucleotides: TGTGCCACCAGTGACAGTACAGGGGGCGACACTGAAGCTTTCTTT.

V gene TRBV19 combines with J gene TRBJ1-2, with D possibly being TRBD1 (6 bases). CDR3 length: 12 residues. The V and J ends lost 8 bases and 0 bases respectively, with 7 bases between them. The germline gives CDR1 LNHDA, CDR2 SQIVND (reference sequence). The CDR3 nucleotides are TGTGCCAGTCGGACAGCTAACTATGGCTACACCTTC. This sequence encodes CASRTANYGYTF.

Only one count was recorded for this clone. The chain uses TRBV7-7 and TRBJ2-1; TRBD1 matches at 9 bases. J gave up 7 bases and V 4 bases, and 5 bases lay outside the gene matches. Germline V gives CDR1 SSHAT, CDR2 FNYEAQ (reference sequence). The CDR3 spans 14 residues. CDR3 sequence: CASSSPGTGNEQFF. Written as DNA, the CDR3 is TGTGCCAGCAGCTCACCCGGGACAGGGAATGAGCAGTTCTTC.

This clone has more than one count but fewer than ten. The chain employs TRBV27 and TRBJ2-7, with 7 bases fitting TRBD2. This CDR3 is built from 16 residues. The trim removed 6 bases at V and 3 bases at J, leaving 14 bases unmatched. The V gene's germline CDR1 is MNHEY and CDR2 SMNVEV (reference sequence). CDR3 coding DNA: TGTGCCAGCAGGGCTCTAGCGGAGGTATTGAACTACGAGCAGTACTTC. This encodes CASRALAEVLNYEQYF.

The rearrangement joins TRBV19 to TRBJ1-5; 10 bases map to TRBD1. The CDR3 length is 14 residues. V was pared by 6 bases and J by 4 bases, with 3 bases of the junction left unmatched. Germline assignment: CDR1 LNHDA and CDR2 SQIVND (reference sequence). CDR3 nucleotides: TGTGCCAGTAGGACAGGGGGCGGGAATCAGCCCCAGCATTTT. This gives the protein CASRTGGGNQPQHF.

V is TRBV5-1 and J is TRBJ1-4, with TRBD1 matching 11 bases. V lost 5 bases and J lost 0; bases outside the gene matches: 3. The germline CDR1 and CDR2 sequences are SGHRS and YFSETQ. The CDR3 is 16 amino acids. The CDR3: CASRTGQGATNEKLFF. In DNA, the CDR3 is TGCGCCAGCAGGACGGGACAGGGGGCAACTAATGAAAAACTGTTTTTT.

The chain employs TRBV6-5 and TRBJ1-5, with 7 bases lining up with TRBD1. Germline V CDR1 and CDR2: MNHEY, SVGAGI. The CDR3 has 12 residues. V lost 8 bases and J lost 4; bases outside the gene matches: 2. The CDR3 bases are TGTGCCAGCCACAGGGGAAATCAGCCCCAGCATTTT. This codes for CASHRGNQPQHF.

The chain has TRBV11-3 and TRBJ2-2; 7 bases match TRBD1. Losses at the gene ends were 5 bases for V and 1 base for J; bases not matched to a gene: 4. The CDR3 runs 15 residues. Germline loops: CDR1 SGHNT, CDR2 YENEEA. The CDR3 loop is CASSHNRGNTGELFF. DNA for the CDR3: TGTGCCAGCAGCCATAACAGGGGGAACACCGGGGAGCTGTTTTTT.

The V and J genes are TRBV7-2 and TRBJ1-5; perhaps TRBD1 as D (6 bases). With 1 base removed from V and 9 bases from J, the gap between germline ends came to 16 bases. Germline CDR1 reads SGHTA; CDR2 reads FQGNSA. The CDR3 has 15 amino acids. The CDR3 spells CASSLDWGWGRPQHF. In DNA form, the CDR3 reads TGTGCCAGCAGCTTAGATTGGGGTTGGGGGCGGCCCCAGCATTTT.

This sequence joins TRBV29-1 and TRBJ1-5; D is unclear. CDR1 is SQVTM, CDR2 ANQGSEA, per germline. The CDR3 length is 13 residues. The CDR3 loop is CSAISGNNQPQHF. The CDR3 DNA follows: TGCAGTGCAATCTCAGGAAACAATCAGCCCCAGCATTTT.

The rearrangement joins TRBV19 to TRBJ2-2; 9 nucleotides align to TRBD1. The CDR3 totals 15 residues. Trimming took 4 bases from V and 5 from J; bases not matched to a gene: 5. The germline CDR1 and CDR2 sequences are LNHDA and SQIVND (reference sequence). The CDR3, as DNA: TGTGCCAGTAGTAAACAGGGGGCTATAACCGGGGAGCTGTTTTTT. It is translated as CASSKQGAITGELFF.

This clone was counted once. CDR3 amino acids: CASSLYGRGLGNQPQHF. In nucleotides, the CDR3 is TGTGCCAGCAGTTTATATGGCAGGGGGCTTGGCAATCAGCCCCAGCATTTT. The V and J genes are TRBV28 and TRBJ1-5, with TRBD1 matching 8 bases. This CDR3 is 17 amino acids long. With 1 base clipped from V and 2 bases from J, the junction kept 7 bases outside the gene matches. Germline V gene sequence: CDR1 MDHEN, CDR2 SYDVKM.

The chain recombines TRBV10-3 with TRBJ1-1; 8 positions agree with TRBD1. From germline, CDR1 is ENHRY and CDR2 SYGVKD. The CDR3 totals 12 residues. V gave up 6 bases and J gave up 8 bases; unmatched junction bases: 5. This CDR3 reads CAISPNRGEAFF. In DNA, the CDR3 is TGTGCCATCAGCCCTAACAGGGGGGAAGCTTTCTTT.

The chain carries TRBV5-6 and TRBJ2-1; no clear D. Trimming pared 4 bases from V and 3 bases from J, leaving 17 bases between. Per the germline V gene, CDR1 is SGHDT and CDR2 is YYEEEE. The CDR3 spans 16 residues. CDR3 coding DNA: TGTGCCAGCAGCCTGCCCCCCTCCTTGCGCTACAATGAGCAGTTCTTC. Translation gives CASSLPPSLRYNEQFF.

The genes are TRBV7-9 and TRBJ1-2, with 7 bases aligning to TRBD1. Germline values: CDR1 SEHNR, CDR2 FQNEAQ (reference sequence). The CDR3 has 13 amino acids. V shed 2 bases, J shed 4 bases, and the junction held 1 base outside the gene matches. The CDR3 coding sequence is TGTGCCAGCAGCTTAAGGGACAGCTATGGCTACACCTTC. This gives the protein CASSLRDSYGYTF. The full variable domain, with the rest looked up from reference TRBV7-9 and TRBJ1-2, is DTGVSQNPRHKITKRGQNVTFRCDPISEHNRLYWYRQTLGQGPEFLTYFQNEAQLEKSRLLSDRFSAERPKGSFSTLEIQRTEQGDSAMYLCASSLRDSYGYTFGSGTRLTVV.

The genes are TRBV7-9 and TRBJ1-1; the D gene is possibly TRBD1 (5 bases). CDR1 and CDR2 (germline): SEHNR, FQNEAQ (reference sequence). The CDR3 covers 13 residues. Trimming removed 8 bases from V and 5 bases from J, with 15 bases in between. The CDR3 sequence: CASLRGDRTEAFF. In DNA form, the CDR3 reads TGTGCCAGCCTACGGGGGGATAGGACTGAAGCTTTCTTT.

CDR3 protein: CASSIYPGQGTYEQYF. The CDR3 nucleotides read TGTGCCAGTAGTATTTATCCTGGACAGGGAACCTACGAGCAGTACTTC. This chain joins TRBV19 and TRBJ2-7, with 8 bases lining up with TRBD1. The germline CDR1 and CDR2 sequences are LNHDA and SQIVND (reference sequence). After removal of 3 bases from V and 2 bases from J, the junction contained 9 bases not matched to a gene. CDR3 length equals 16 residues. Using reference TRBV19 and TRBJ2-7 for the parts outside the CDR3, the full variable domain is DGGITQSPKYLFRKEGQNVTLSCEQNLNHDAMYWYRQDPGQGLRLIYYSQIVNDFQKGDIAEGYSVSREKKESFPLTVTSAQKNPTAFYLCASSIYPGQGTYEQYFGPGTRLTVT.

The chain joins TRBV6-1 to TRBJ2-5; D not certain. The CDR3 sequence is 13 residues long. Deletions cut 3 bases from V and 5 bases from J, with 10 bases between. The germline CDR1 and CDR2 sequences are MNHNS and SASEGT. The CDR3, as DNA: TGTGCCAGCAGTGAGCTAAATGAGGAGACCCAGTACTTC. The encoded protein is CASSELNEETQYF.

A few counts support this clone. The chain links TRBV4-1 to TRBJ1-2, with D tentatively TRBD1 (6 bases). V was trimmed by 1 base and J by 4 bases, leaving 13 bases between them. The CDR3 spans 15 residues. CDR1 MGHRA and CDR2 YSYEKL come from the germline V gene. The CDR3 region is CASSQGQVPLYGYTF. The CDR3 nucleotides are TGCGCCAGCAGCCAAGGACAGGTCCCACTCTATGGCTACACCTTC.

This rearrangement joins TRBV2 to TRBJ2-3; the D gene is possibly TRBD2 (5 bases). V lost 1 base, J lost 2 bases, and 16 bases lay in between. This CDR3 has 17 amino acids. Germline CDR1 reads SNHLY; CDR2 reads FYNNEI. The CDR3 sequence is CASSEGTAVTYTDTQYF. DNA for the CDR3: TGTGCCAGCAGTGAAGGTACAGCGGTAACCTACACAGATACGCAGTATTTT.

The chain carries TRBV24-1 and TRBJ2-2; TRBD2 is a possible D gene (6 bases). Trimming removed 9 bases from V and 6 bases from J, with 10 bases in between. This CDR3 has 12 amino acids. Germline loops: CDR1 KGHDR, CDR2 SFDVKD. CDR3 sequence: CATGLASGELFF. Here the CDR3 DNA reads TGTGCCACCGGTCTAGCGTCCGGGGAGCTGTTTTTT.

The chain is built from TRBV14 and TRBJ2-7; possible D gene TRBD2, 6 bases. Per germline, CDR1 SGHDN and CDR2 FVKESK. The CDR3 totals 14 residues. V was cut by 4 bases and J by 4 bases, with 14 bases left in between. CDR3: CASSRGRRDYEQYF. CDR3 DNA: TGTGCCAGCAGCCGGGGGAGGCGGGATTACGAGCAGTACTTC.

The chain couples TRBV9 to TRBJ1-1; D remains unclear. The CDR3 covers 14 residues. CDR1 and CDR2 (germline): SGDLS, YYNGEE. V lost 3 bases, J lost 1 base, and 10 bases lay in between. The CDR3 sequence: CASSAMDSNTEAFF. CDR3 sequence (DNA): TGTGCCAGCAGCGCGATGGACTCGAACACTGAAGCTTTCTTT.

The genes are TRBV27 and TRBJ1-5, with a tentative D call TRBD1 (5 bases). The CDR3 runs to 15 residues. Deletions cut 3 bases from V and 2 bases from J, with 11 bases between. Germline-derived CDR1 and CDR2 are MNHEY and SMNVEV (reference sequence). The chain's CDR3 is CASSFRGGGNQPQHF. DNA of the CDR3: TGTGCCAGCAGTTTTCGGGGGGGAGGCAATCAGCCCCAGCATTTT.

CDR3 sequence reads: CASSAVTSGTYTGELFF. The CDR3 DNA is TGTGCCAGCAGCGCGGTGACTAGCGGGACATACACCGGGGAGCTGTTTTTT. The chain links TRBV7-2 to TRBJ2-2, with 11 bases matching TRBD2. Germline V CDR1 and CDR2: SGHTA, FQGNSA. The CDR3 extends over 17 amino acids. Trimming cost V 5 bases and J 3 bases; bases outside gene matches: 8.

The chain uses TRBV7-6 and TRBJ2-1; 7 bases map to TRBD2. The CDR3 spans 16 residues. With 1 base clipped from V and 1 base from J, the junction kept 4 bases outside the gene matches. The V gene's germline CDR1 is SGHVS and CDR2 FNYEAQ. This chain's CDR3 is CASSLGTSVSYNEQFF. CDR3 DNA: TGTGCCAGCAGCTTAGGTACTAGCGTATCCTACAATGAGCAGTTCTTC.

This chain uses TRBV27 with TRBJ2-6, with 8 positions matching TRBD1. V was clipped by 7 bases and J by 4 bases; unmatched bases: 12. In germline, CDR1 is MNHEY, CDR2 SMNVEV (reference sequence). The CDR3 is 17 amino acids. The CDR3 region has the DNA TGTGCCAGCACCGCTGGACAGGGAAGGACAGGGGCCAACGTCCTGACTTTC. Translation: CASTAGQGRTGANVLTF.

The chain recombines TRBV7-2 with TRBJ1-2; D is perhaps TRBD1 (6 bases). V dropped 4 bases and J dropped 0 bases, with 24 bases sitting between them. Germline-derived CDR1 and CDR2 are SGHTA and FQGNSA. The CDR3 totals 19 residues. The CDR3 nucleotides read TGTGCCAGCAGCTCGAGAGCTCCTGGTACAGGGAGGGCTAACTATGGCTACACCTTC. Protein sequence: CASSSRAPGTGRANYGYTF.

J is TRBJ1-3 and V is TRBV5-5, with D tentatively TRBD1 (5 bases). Germline-derived CDR1 and CDR2 are SGHKS and YYEKEE (reference sequence). CDR3 length: 15 amino acids. V was clipped by 0 bases and J by 9 bases, with 16 bases between them. CDR3 residues: CASSLEATASRTIYF. Here the CDR3 DNA reads TGTGCCAGCAGCTTGGAAGCGACAGCGAGTCGCACCATATATTTT.